This entry is about one T cell receptor beta chain. These data are taken from a study of cytotoxic CD8 clonotypes in ibrutinib-treated CLL. Whole-study context: Of a cohort that held about a dozen relapsed/refractory and fewer than 16 treatment-naive patients, some 17 were IGHV unmutated.

The CDR3 is made up of 14 amino acids. Trimming shortened V by 2 bases and J by 4 bases, and 11 bases separated the two germline ends. Germline V lookup: CDR1 LNHDA, CDR2 SQIVND (reference sequence). This table comes from immunoSEQ multiplex PCR, and its TCRdb copy is limited to in-frame clones, with some not included. Among about 28,000 clones listed, around 52% were seen once. V and J are TRBV19 and TRBJ1-1, with a possible D match to TRBD1 (5 bases). Sample: PBMCs, taken before ibrutinib treatment. This TCR came from a human donor with chronic lymphocytic leukemia. The CDR3 spells CASSIKAGRTEAFF. CDR3 sequence (DNA): TGTGCCAGTAGTATAAAGGCAGGGCGCACTGAAGCTTTCTTT.